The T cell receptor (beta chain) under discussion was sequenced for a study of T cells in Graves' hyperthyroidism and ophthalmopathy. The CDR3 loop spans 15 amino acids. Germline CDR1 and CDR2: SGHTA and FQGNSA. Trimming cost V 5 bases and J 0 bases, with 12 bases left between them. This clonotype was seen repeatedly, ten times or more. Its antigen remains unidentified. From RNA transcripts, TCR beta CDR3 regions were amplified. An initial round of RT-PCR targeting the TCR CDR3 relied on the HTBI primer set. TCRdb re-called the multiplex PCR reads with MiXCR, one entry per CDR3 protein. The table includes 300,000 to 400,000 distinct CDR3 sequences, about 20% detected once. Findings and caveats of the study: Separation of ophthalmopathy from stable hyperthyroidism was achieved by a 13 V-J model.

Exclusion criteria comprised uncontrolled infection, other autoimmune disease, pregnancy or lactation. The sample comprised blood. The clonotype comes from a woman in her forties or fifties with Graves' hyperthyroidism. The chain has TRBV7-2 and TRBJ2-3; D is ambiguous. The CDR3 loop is CASSRVGQSTDTQYF. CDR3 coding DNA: TGTGCCAGCAGCCGCGTGGGCCAGAGCACAGATACGCAGTATTTT.